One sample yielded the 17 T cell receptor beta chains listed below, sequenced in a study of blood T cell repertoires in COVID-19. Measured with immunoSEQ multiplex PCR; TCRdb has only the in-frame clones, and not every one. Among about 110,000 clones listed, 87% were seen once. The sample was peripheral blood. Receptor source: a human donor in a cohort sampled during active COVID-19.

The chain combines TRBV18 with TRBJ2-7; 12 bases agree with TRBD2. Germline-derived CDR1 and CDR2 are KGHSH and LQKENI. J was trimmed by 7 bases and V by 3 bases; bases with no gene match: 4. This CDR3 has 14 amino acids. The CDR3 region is CASSPTSGSMEQYF. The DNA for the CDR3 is TGTGCCAGCTCACCGACTAGCGGGAGTATGGAGCAGTACTTC. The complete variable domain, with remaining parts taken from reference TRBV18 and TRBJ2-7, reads NAGVMQNPRHLVRRRGQEARLRCSPMKGHSHVYWYRQLPEEGLKFMVYLQKENIIDESGMPKERFSAEFPKEGPSILRIQQVVRGDSAAYFCASSPTSGSMEQYFGPGTRLTVT.

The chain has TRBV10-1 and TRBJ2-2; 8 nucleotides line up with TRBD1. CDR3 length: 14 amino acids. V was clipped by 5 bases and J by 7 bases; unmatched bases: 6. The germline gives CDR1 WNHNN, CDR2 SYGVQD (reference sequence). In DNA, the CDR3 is TGCGCCAGCAGTATGACAGGGGCCGGCGGGGAGCTGTTTTTT. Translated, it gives CASSMTGAGGELFF.

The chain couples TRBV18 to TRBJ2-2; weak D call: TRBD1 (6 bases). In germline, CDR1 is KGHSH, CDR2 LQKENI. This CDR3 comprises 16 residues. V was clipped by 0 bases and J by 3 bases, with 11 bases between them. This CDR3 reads CASSPPNRDDTGELFF. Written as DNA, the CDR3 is TGTGCCAGCTCACCACCGAACAGGGACGACACCGGGGAGCTGTTTTTT. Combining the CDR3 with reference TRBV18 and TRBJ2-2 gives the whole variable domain NAGVMQNPRHLVRRRGQEARLRCSPMKGHSHVYWYRQLPEEGLKFMVYLQKENIIDESGMPKERFSAEFPKEGPSILRIQQVVRGDSAAYFCASSPPNRDDTGELFFGEGSRLTVL.

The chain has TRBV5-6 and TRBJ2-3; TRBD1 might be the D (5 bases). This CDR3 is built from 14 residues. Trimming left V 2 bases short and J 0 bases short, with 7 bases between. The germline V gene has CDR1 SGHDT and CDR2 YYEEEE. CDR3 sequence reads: CASSLGDSTDTQYF. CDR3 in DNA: TGTGCCAGCAGCTTAGGGGATAGCACAGATACGCAGTATTTT.

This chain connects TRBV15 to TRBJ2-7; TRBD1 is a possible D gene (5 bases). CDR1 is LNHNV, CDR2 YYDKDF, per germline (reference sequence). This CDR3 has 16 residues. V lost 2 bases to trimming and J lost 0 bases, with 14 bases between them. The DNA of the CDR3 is TGTGCCACCAGCAGATCGATAGGGGCGAGCTCCTACGAGCAGTACTTC. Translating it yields CATSRSIGASSYEQYF.

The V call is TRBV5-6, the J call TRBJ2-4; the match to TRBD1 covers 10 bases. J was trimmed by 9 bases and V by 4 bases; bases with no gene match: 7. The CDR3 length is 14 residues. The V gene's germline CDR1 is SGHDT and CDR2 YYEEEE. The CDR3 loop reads CASSTRQGARIQYF. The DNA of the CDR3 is TGTGCCAGCAGCACAAGACAGGGGGCTCGCATTCAGTACTTC. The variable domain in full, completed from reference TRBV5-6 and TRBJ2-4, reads DAGVTQSPTHLIKTRGQQVTLRCSPKSGHDTVSWYQQALGQGPQFIFQYYEEEERQRGNFPDRFSGHQFPNYSSELNVNALLLGDSALYLCASSTRQGARIQYFGAGTRLSVL.

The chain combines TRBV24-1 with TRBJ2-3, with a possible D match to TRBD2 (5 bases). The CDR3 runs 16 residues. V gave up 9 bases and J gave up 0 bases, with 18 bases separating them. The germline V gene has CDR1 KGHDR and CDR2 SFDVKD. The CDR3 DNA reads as TGTGCCACCTCTCTCGGGATCGGACTCAGCACAGATACGCAGTATTTT. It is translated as CATSLGIGLSTDTQYF.

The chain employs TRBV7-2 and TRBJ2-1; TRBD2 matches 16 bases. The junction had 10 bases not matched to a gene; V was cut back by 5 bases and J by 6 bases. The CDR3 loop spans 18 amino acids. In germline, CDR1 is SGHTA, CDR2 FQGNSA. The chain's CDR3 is CASSQKSGTSGRGNEQFF. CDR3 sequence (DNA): TGTGCCAGCAGCCAAAAATCCGGGACTAGCGGGAGGGGCAATGAGCAGTTCTTC.

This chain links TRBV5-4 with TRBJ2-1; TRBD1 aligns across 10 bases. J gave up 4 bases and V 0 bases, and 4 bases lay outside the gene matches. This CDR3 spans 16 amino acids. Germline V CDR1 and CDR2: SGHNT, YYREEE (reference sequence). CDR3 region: CASSLAPGQGYNEQFF. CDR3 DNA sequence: TGTGCCAGCAGCTTGGCCCCGGGACAGGGGTACAATGAGCAGTTCTTC.

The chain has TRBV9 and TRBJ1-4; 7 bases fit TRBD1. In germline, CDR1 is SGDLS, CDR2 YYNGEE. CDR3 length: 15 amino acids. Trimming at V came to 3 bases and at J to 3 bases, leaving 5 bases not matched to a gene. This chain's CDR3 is CASSAQTGSNEKLFF. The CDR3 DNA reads TGTGCCAGCAGCGCCCAGACAGGGTCTAATGAAAAACTGTTTTTT. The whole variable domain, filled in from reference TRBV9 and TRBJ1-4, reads DSGVTQTPKHLITATGQRVTLRCSPRSGDLSVYWYQQSLDQGLQFLIQYYNGEERAKGNILERFSAQQFPDLHSELNLSSLELGDSALYFCASSAQTGSNEKLFFGSGTQLSVL.

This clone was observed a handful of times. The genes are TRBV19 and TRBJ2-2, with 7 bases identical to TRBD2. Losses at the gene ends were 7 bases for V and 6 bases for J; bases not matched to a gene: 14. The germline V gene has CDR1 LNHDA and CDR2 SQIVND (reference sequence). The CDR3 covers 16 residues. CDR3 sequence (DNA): TGTGCCAGTAATCCATGGGGGGACTATGGGCCCGGGGAGCTGTTTTTT. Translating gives CASNPWGDYGPGELFF.

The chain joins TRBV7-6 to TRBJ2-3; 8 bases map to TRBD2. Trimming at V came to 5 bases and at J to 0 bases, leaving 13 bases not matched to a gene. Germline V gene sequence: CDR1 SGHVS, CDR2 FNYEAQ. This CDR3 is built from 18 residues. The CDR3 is CASSPAAIAGTSTDTQYF. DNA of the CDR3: TGTGCCAGCAGCCCAGCGGCTATAGCGGGGACAAGCACAGATACGCAGTATTTT.

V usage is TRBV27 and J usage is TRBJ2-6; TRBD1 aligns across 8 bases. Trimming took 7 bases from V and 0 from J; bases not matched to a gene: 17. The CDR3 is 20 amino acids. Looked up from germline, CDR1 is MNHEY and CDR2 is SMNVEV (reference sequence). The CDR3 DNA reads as TGTGCCAGCAAGTCAAGCGGACAGGGAACCGGCCTCTCTGGGGCCAACGTCCTGACTTTC. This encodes CASKSSGQGTGLSGANVLTF. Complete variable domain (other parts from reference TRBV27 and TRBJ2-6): EAQVTQNPRYLITVTGKKLTVTCSQNMNHEYMSWYRQDPGLGLRQIYYSMNVEVTDKGDVPEGYKVSRKEKRNFPLILESPSPNQTSLYFCASKSSGQGTGLSGANVLTFGAGSRLTVL.

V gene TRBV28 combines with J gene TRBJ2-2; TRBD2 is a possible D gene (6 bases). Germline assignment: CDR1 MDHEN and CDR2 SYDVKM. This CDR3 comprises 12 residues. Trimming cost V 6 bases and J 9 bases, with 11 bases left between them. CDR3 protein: CASSPGTRELFF. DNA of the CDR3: TGTGCCAGCAGCCCAGGGACTCGGGAGCTGTTTTTT. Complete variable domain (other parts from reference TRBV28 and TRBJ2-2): DVKVTQSSRYLVKRTGEKVFLECVQDMDHENMFWYRQDPGLGLRLIYFSYDVKMKEKGDIPEGYSVSREKKERFSLILESASTNQTSMYLCASSPGTRELFFGEGSRLTVL.

This CDR3 is CASSPGVPGLVYF. The CDR3 coding sequence is TGCGCCAGCAGCCCTGGGGTCCCGGGACTAGTGTACTTC. The V and J genes are TRBV4-3 and TRBJ2-7, with 8 bases lining up with TRBD2. From germline, CDR1 is LGHNA and CDR2 YSLEER. The CDR3 extends over 13 amino acids. V gave up 4 bases and J gave up 12 bases; unmatched junction bases: 11.

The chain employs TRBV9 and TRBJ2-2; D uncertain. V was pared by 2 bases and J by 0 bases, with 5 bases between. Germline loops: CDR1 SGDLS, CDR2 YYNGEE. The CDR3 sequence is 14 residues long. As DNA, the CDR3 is TGTGCCAGCAGCGTTAGAACGAACACCGGGGAGCTGTTTTTT. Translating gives CASSVRTNTGELFF.

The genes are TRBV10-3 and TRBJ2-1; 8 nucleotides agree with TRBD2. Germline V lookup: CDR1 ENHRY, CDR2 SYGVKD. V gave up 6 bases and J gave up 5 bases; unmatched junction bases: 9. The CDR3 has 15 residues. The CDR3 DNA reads TGTGCCATCAGCTCGGAGCGGGGGACCCACAATGAGCAGTTCTTC. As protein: CAISSERGTHNEQFF.